Listed here are 23 T cell receptor beta chains from one sample, sequenced in a study of T-cell memory formation after mild COVID-19. MiXCR was run by TCRdb on the 5' RACE reads, yielding one entry per CDR3 protein. The sample carries 85,000 to 130,000 distinct CDR3 sequences, around 10% recorded once. Sequenced material: PBMCs or a T cell subset sorted from them (not recorded which). The source is a man between 18 and 35 years old who had mild COVID-19 (a few samples of this study predate the infection). Cell type and time point are not known.

The gene calls are TRBV4-2 and TRBJ2-7; possibly TRBD2 for D (6 bases). The germline V and J ends were trimmed by 1 base and 4 bases, with 14 bases remaining between them. Germline assignment: CDR1 LGHNA and CDR2 YNFKEQ. The CDR3 contains 15 residues. CDR3 sequence reads: CASSQAIGGSYEQYF. CDR3 bases: TGTGCCAGCAGCCAAGCTATCGGGGGATCTTACGAGCAGTACTTC.

This rearrangement joins TRBV23-1 to TRBJ1-1; D might be TRBD1 (5 bases). TRBV23-1 is given ORF status, its function remaining uncertain. V was shortened by 9 bases and J by 11 bases, with 13 bases between the two germline ends. The CDR3 extends over 10 amino acids. The chain's CDR3 is CARLGGMAFF. DNA of the CDR3: TGCGCCAGACTCGGGGGGATGGCTTTCTTT.

This clonotype was recorded a few times. This chain connects TRBV7-2 to TRBJ2-7; TRBD2 agrees at 7 bases. The CDR3 spans 15 residues. Trimming at V came to 5 bases and at J to 5 bases, leaving 12 bases not matched to a gene. CDR1 and CDR2 from the germline V gene are SGHTA and FQGNSA. The CDR3 DNA follows: TGTGCCAGCAGCCCATCGCCGGGGGGTAAGGACGAGCAGTACTTC. Translated: CASSPSPGGKDEQYF.

The rearrangement uses TRBV6-5 and TRBJ2-5; possible D gene TRBD1, 6 bases. V was pared by 6 bases and J by 5 bases, with 22 bases between. The CDR3 extends over 16 amino acids. In germline, CDR1 is MNHEY, CDR2 SVGAGI. The CDR3 spells CASSSARQGLWETQYF. The DNA of the CDR3 is TGTGCCAGCAGCTCCGCCCGGCAGGGGTTATGGGAGACCCAGTACTTC.

This clonotype was counted only a few times. The rearrangement links TRBV18 to TRBJ1-3; 8 bases align to TRBD1. With V trimmed by 3 bases and J by 4 bases, 8 bases remained unmatched. CDR3 length equals 16 residues. CDR1 is KGHSH and CDR2 is LQKENI in the germline V gene. The CDR3: CASSPTRDRSGNTIYF. The CDR3 coding sequence is TGTGCCAGCTCACCGACTAGGGACAGGTCCGGAAACACCATATATTTT.

This clonotype was seen a handful of times. The rearrangement uses TRBV7-2 and TRBJ1-6, with TRBD1 as a possible D gene (6 bases). The V end was cut by 0 bases, the J end by 3 bases, with 9 bases between. CDR1 SGHTA and CDR2 FQGNSA come from the germline V gene. This CDR3 comprises 16 residues. Here the CDR3 DNA reads TGTGCCAGCAGCTTAGCCGGGGGCTACTATAATTCACCCCTCCACTTT. Translating it yields CASSLAGGYYNSPLHF.

In this sample, this clonotype turned up a few times. V gene TRBV29-1 combines with J gene TRBJ2-2; D is ambiguous. The CDR3 sequence is 15 residues long. Trimming took 1 base from V and 3 from J, leaving 12 bases between them. Germline V gives CDR1 SQVTM, CDR2 ANQGSEA. The CDR3, as DNA: TGCAGCGTTGAAGGGGTGGGCAGGTACACCGGGGAGCTGTTTTTT. Translation: CSVEGVGRYTGELFF.

This clonotype was found a few times. The J gene is TRBJ2-7, the V gene TRBV30; D gene uncertain. Germline assignment: CDR1 GTSNPN and CDR2 SVGIG (reference sequence). CDR3 length: 12 amino acids. V lost 1 base, J lost 1 base, and 5 bases lay in between. The CDR3 coding sequence is TGTGCCTGGAGTGCCAATTCCTACGAGCAGTACGTC. Its protein is CAWSANSYEQYV.

At least ten counts were recorded for this clonotype. The rearrangement joins TRBV7-2 to TRBJ2-7, with D uncertain. The V and J ends lost 3 bases and 0 bases respectively, with 0 bases between them. Germline lookup yields CDR1 SGHTA and CDR2 FQGNSA. CDR3 length: 11 residues. CDR3 DNA sequence: TGTGCCAGCAGCTTCTCCTACGAGCAGTACTTC. Protein sequence: CASSFSYEQYF.

In its sample, this clonotype was seen many times. The CDR3 DNA follows: TGTGCCAGCAGCCCGTTATTGGGACAGGAAAACACCGGGGAGCTGTTTTTT. It is translated as CASSPLLGQENTGELFF. The chain carries TRBV5-6 and TRBJ2-2; 8 bases line up with TRBD1. Germline trimming cut 4 bases from V and 2 bases from J; bases unmatched to any gene: 10. The CDR3 totals 17 residues. Germline V gene data show CDR1 as SGHDT and CDR2 as YYEEEE. The full variable domain, in which reference TRBV5-6 and TRBJ2-2 provide the parts outside the CDR3, is DAGVTQSPTHLIKTRGQQVTLRCSPKSGHDTVSWYQQALGQGPQFIFQYYEEEERQRGNFPDRFSGHQFPNYSSELNVNALLLGDSALYLCASSPLLGQENTGELFFGEGSRLTVL.

This clonotype showed up just a few times. Germline is not matched at one junction end, which may reflect a read error. The rearrangement uses TRBV20-1 and TRBJ1-2, with a possible D match to TRBD1 (5 bases). Germline V gene lookup returns CDR1 DFQATT and CDR2 SNEGSKA (reference sequence). This CDR3 has 12 amino acids. DNA of the CDR3: TGCAGTGCTAGGCCCGCAGGGTCAGCAGGGATATTC. This codes for CSARPAGSAGIF.

This clonotype showed up just a few times. The chain has TRBV29-1 and TRBJ1-1; no firm D call. Between the trimmed V and J ends, which lost 1 base and 5 bases, there was a span of 8 bases. The CDR3 extends over 12 amino acids. Looked up from germline, CDR1 is SQVTM and CDR2 is ANQGSEA. CDR3 nucleotide sequence: TGCAGCGTTGAAGGGGTGGGGACTGAAGCTTTCTTT. Amino acids: CSVEGVGTEAFF.

This clonotype turned up a few times. The chain combines TRBV28 with TRBJ1-1; D is undetermined. The CDR3 extends over 12 amino acids. CDR1 and CDR2 from the germline V gene are MDHEN and SYDVKM. Deletions cut 6 bases from V and 1 base from J, with 6 bases between. CDR3 coding DNA: TGTGCCAGCAGCTTTTGGAACACTGAAGCTTTCTTT. Protein product: CASSFWNTEAFF.

In this sample, this clonotype turned up many times. The chain carries TRBV7-9 and TRBJ2-1, with no clear D. This CDR3 has 14 amino acids. The germline V and J ends were trimmed by 4 bases and 10 bases, with 17 bases remaining between them. Germline assignment: CDR1 SEHNR and CDR2 FQNEAQ (reference sequence). The CDR3 is CASSSTSSKGEQFF. The CDR3 nucleotides read TGTGCCAGCAGCTCGACCTCCTCGAAGGGCGAGCAGTTCTTC.

Only a few counts were recorded for this clonotype. The genes are TRBV6-2 or TRBV6-3 and TRBJ2-7; TRBD1 aligns across 7 bases. Trimming removed 5 bases from V and 6 bases from J; junction bases left unmatched: 10. The germline CDR1 and CDR2 sequences are MNHEY and SVGEGT. This CDR3 comprises 14 residues. CDR3 sequence: CASSAIRGGGEQYF. For the CDR3, the DNA is TGTGCCAGCAGTGCGATAAGAGGGGGCGGCGAGCAGTACTTC.

V usage is TRBV24-1 and J usage is TRBJ2-1; the match to TRBD1 covers 7 bases. CDR3 length: 16 amino acids. Per germline, CDR1 KGHDR and CDR2 SFDVKD. V shed 3 bases and J 9 bases; nucleotides not matched to a gene: 13. CDR3 sequence (DNA): TGTGCCACCAGTGATAGACAGGGCTCGGGGTTGGGTGAGCAGTTCTTC. It specifies CATSDRQGSGLGEQFF.

In its sample, this clonotype was seen a few times. The CDR3 region has the DNA TGCGCCAGCAGCCAAGTCGGTGGCTACACCTTC. Translating it yields CASSQVGGYTF. V is TRBV4-1 and J is TRBJ1-2; D gene unclear. Germline V gene lookup returns CDR1 MGHRA and CDR2 YSYEKL. The V gene lost 1 base and the J gene lost 7 bases, with 4 bases spanning the gap. This CDR3 comprises 11 residues.

V and J are TRBV6-5 and TRBJ1-2; D unresolved. Trimming shortened V by 4 bases and J by 6 bases, and 15 bases separated the two germline ends. This CDR3 comprises 14 residues. From germline, CDR1 is MNHEY and CDR2 SVGAGI. CDR3 nucleotides: TGTGCCAGCAGTTCGGACGGACTGGTACATGGCTACACCTTC. Protein: CASSSDGLVHGYTF.

The CDR3 sequence: CASGLLRANTGELFF. The CDR3 DNA reads as TGTGCTAGTGGTTTGCTCAGAGCGAACACCGGGGAGCTGTTTTTT. V usage is TRBV12-5 and J usage is TRBJ2-2, with D uncertain. The CDR3 extends over 15 amino acids. Germline CDR1 reads LGHNT; CDR2 reads FRNRAP. The V end was cut by 2 bases, the J end by 0 bases, with 7 bases between.

V is TRBV2 and J is TRBJ2-3, with D perhaps TRBD1 (5 bases). The CDR3 extends over 15 amino acids. V dropped 4 bases and J dropped 1 base, with 12 bases sitting between them. The germline V gene encodes CDR1 SNHLY and CDR2 FYNNEI. The CDR3 sequence: CASSGMGLGTDTQYF. CDR3 sequence (DNA): TGTGCCAGCAGTGGAATGGGGCTGGGCACAGATACGCAGTATTTT.

The CDR3 is CASTLVQGSPTDTQYF. The CDR3 nucleotides read TGTGCCAGCACCCTAGTCCAAGGGTCCCCCACAGATACGCAGTATTTT. This chain connects TRBV7-9 to TRBJ2-3; no reliable D call. With 7 bases removed from V and 2 bases from J, the gap between germline ends came to 19 bases. The CDR3 totals 16 residues. The germline V gene has CDR1 SEHNR and CDR2 FQNEAQ (reference sequence). Combining the CDR3 with reference TRBV7-9 and TRBJ2-3 gives the whole variable domain DTGVSQNPRHKITKRGQNVTFRCDPISEHNRLYWYRQTLGQGPEFLTYFQNEAQLEKSRLLSDRFSAERPKGSFSTLEIQRTEQGDSAMYLCASTLVQGSPTDTQYFGPGTRLTVL.

V is TRBV20-1 and J is TRBJ1-1; tentative D call: TRBD1 (6 bases). The CDR3 has 15 residues. Germline lookup yields CDR1 DFQATT and CDR2 SNEGSKA (reference sequence). Trimming cost V 2 bases and J 7 bases, with 20 bases left between them. The CDR3 coding sequence is TGCAGTGCTAGAAGGGGGGCGTTGGTATTGGGTGAAGCTTTCTTT. Its protein product is CSARRGALVLGEAFF.

The rearrangement links TRBV7-9 to TRBJ1-5; no reliable D call. This CDR3 is built from 14 residues. Trimming cost V 0 bases and J 2 bases, with 5 bases left between them. In germline, CDR1 is SEHNR, CDR2 FQNEAQ (reference sequence). CDR3 in DNA: TGTGCCAGCAGCTTAGCATTTGGCAATCAGCCCCAGCATTTT. Translating gives CASSLAFGNQPQHF.